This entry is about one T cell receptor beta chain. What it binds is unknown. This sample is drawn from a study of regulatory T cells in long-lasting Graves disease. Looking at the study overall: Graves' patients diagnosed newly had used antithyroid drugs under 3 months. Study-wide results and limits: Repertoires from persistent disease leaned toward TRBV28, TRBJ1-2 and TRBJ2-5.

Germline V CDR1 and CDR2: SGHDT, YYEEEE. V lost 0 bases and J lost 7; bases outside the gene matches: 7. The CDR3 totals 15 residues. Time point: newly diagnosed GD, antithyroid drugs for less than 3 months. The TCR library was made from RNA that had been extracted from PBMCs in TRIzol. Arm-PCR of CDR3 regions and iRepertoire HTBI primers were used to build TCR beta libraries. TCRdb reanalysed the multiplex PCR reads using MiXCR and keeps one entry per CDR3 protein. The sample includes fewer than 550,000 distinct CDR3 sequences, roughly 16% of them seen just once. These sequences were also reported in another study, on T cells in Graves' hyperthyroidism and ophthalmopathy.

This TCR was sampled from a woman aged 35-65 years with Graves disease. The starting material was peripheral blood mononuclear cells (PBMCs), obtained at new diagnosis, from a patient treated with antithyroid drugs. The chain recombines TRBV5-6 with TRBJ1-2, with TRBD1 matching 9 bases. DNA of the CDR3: TGTGCCAGCAGCTTGGATGGGGACAGGGTAGGTGGCTACACCTTC. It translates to CASSLDGDRVGGYTF.